This TCR beta chain was captured in a study of CD8+ T cells in alopecia areata. Looking at the study overall: Each of the treated patients was given oral tofacitinib, 5 to 10 mg twice daily, for moderate-to-severe alopecia areata. Dosing with tofacitinib proceeded for 6 to 18 months, followed by 6 months off drug.

Following extraction, RNA underwent reverse transcription to cDNA, which served as the sequencing template. Libraries were prepared by immunoSEQ multiplex PCR; TCRdb keeps only in-frame clonotypes and omits some of them. The profile shows 130,000 to 150,000 clones, around 51% of them singletons. The CDR3 contains 12 residues. V was shortened by 3 bases and J by 6 bases, with 9 bases between the two germline ends. Germline V lookup: CDR1 MGHRA, CDR2 YSYEKL. It was from alopecia areata patients that lesional scalp punch biopsies and peripheral blood were collected. Concerning this clone: Its antigen is still unknown.

Study-wide points: Clonality exceeded that of normal scalp in lesional scalp, most notably in alopecia totalis/universalis.

This clonotype was obtained from a human donor with alopecia areata. This chain joins TRBV4-1 and TRBJ2-7; D not resolved. Material: CD4+ T cells sorted from blood, obtained at week 0. The CDR3 DNA reads as TGCGCCAGCAGCCAGGAGATCGGCGAGCAGTACTTC. As protein: CASSQEIGEQYF.